This entry lists 12 T cell receptor beta chains sequenced from one sample in a study of T cell responses to AZD1222 COVID-19 vaccine. Sequencing used immunoSEQ multiplex PCR; TCRdb keeps in-frame clones, though not all of them. The sample holds about 120,000 clones, around 90% seen once. The source was peripheral blood, collected 28 days after the second AZD1222 dose. The receptors were gathered from an adult who received the AZD1222 COVID-19 vaccine.

The genes are TRBV4-3 and TRBJ2-1, with TRBD2 matching 13 bases. This CDR3 is built from 16 residues. The junction had 5 bases not matched to a gene; V was cut back by 0 bases and J by 9 bases. Germline V gives CDR1 LGHNA, CDR2 YSLEER. The CDR3 loop reads CASSQDGGTSGVEQFF. Here the CDR3 DNA reads TGCGCCAGCAGCCAAGATGGGGGGACTAGCGGGGTTGAGCAGTTCTTC.

Concerning this clone: The same CDR3 is also encoded by other DNA sequences in this sample. The V and J genes are TRBV7-3 and TRBJ2-2, with D possibly being TRBD2 (7 bases). The CDR3 sequence is 16 residues long. V was shortened by 0 bases and J by 3 bases, with 11 bases between the two germline ends. Germline V gives CDR1 SGHTA, CDR2 FQGTGA. The CDR3 sequence: CASSLTRGADTGELFF. The CDR3 DNA reads as TGTGCCAGCAGCTTAACACGGGGGGCGGACACCGGGGAGCTGTTTTTT.

V and J are TRBV7-9 and TRBJ2-5, with D uncertain. Trimming removed 5 bases from V and 2 bases from J, with 9 bases in between. From germline, CDR1 is SEHNR and CDR2 FQNEAQ (reference sequence). This CDR3 has 13 amino acids. CDR3 residues: CASSITAQETQYF. CDR3 nucleotide sequence: TGTGCCAGCAGCATTACTGCACAAGAGACCCAGTACTTC.

V gene TRBV29-1 combines with J gene TRBJ1-6; D gene unclear. The CDR3 extends over 13 amino acids. V lost 6 bases to trimming and J lost 6 bases, with 12 bases between them. CDR1 SQVTM and CDR2 ANQGSEA come from the germline V gene. CDR3 DNA sequence: TGCAGCGTCCGAAAAGACGTTAATTCACCCCTCCACTTT. Residues: CSVRKDVNSPLHF.

The chain has TRBV14 and TRBJ2-3; TRBD1 matches at 7 bases. The CDR3 sequence is 16 residues long. The germline gives CDR1 SGHDN, CDR2 FVKESK. With 5 bases clipped from V and 0 bases from J, the junction kept 8 bases outside the gene matches. The CDR3 DNA reads TGTGCCAGCAGCTTCGGACAGGCCACTAGCACAGATACGCAGTATTTT. It yields the protein CASSFGQATSTDTQYF.

On this clone itself: The junction shows a germline mismatch at one end, possibly a read error. The rearrangement links TRBV27 to TRBJ1-1; 9 bases align to TRBD1. The CDR3 length is 13 residues. CDR1 and CDR2 (germline): MNHEY, SMNVEV (reference sequence). The CDR3 DNA reads as TGTGCCAGTAGTTTGAGGTTTGGACAGGGGGCTTTCTTT. Translated, it gives CASSLRFGQGAFF.

The chain uses TRBV5-4 and TRBJ2-1; 15 bases match TRBD2. CDR3 length: 16 amino acids. Trimming removed 1 base from V and 10 bases from J; junction bases left unmatched: 6. Looked up from germline, CDR1 is SGHNT and CDR2 is YYREEE (reference sequence). This CDR3 reads CASSLIVGLAGGEQFF. The CDR3 DNA sequence: TGTGCCAGCAGCTTGATTGTCGGACTAGCGGGGGGGGAGCAGTTCTTC.

This chain links TRBV5-1 with TRBJ2-5, with 8 bases that match TRBD1. Per germline, CDR1 SGHRS and CDR2 YFSETQ. V gave up 2 bases and J gave up 2 bases; unmatched junction bases: 5. This CDR3 comprises 15 residues. The CDR3 loop is CASSFVQGEQETQYF. The CDR3 nucleotides are TGCGCCAGCAGCTTCGTACAGGGGGAGCAAGAGACCCAGTACTTC.

The V call is TRBV6-5, the J call TRBJ1-5; no definite D call. The CDR3 covers 14 residues. Germline CDR1 and CDR2: MNHEY and SVGAGI. Deletions cut 8 bases from V and 2 bases from J, with 13 bases between. Written as DNA, the CDR3 is TGTGCCAGCGGAAGGAGGCAGGGCAATCAGCCCCAGCATTTT. As protein: CASGRRQGNQPQHF.

V is TRBV30 and J is TRBJ1-1; D is unclear. Germline V CDR1 and CDR2: GTSNPN, SVGIG (reference sequence). Between the trimmed V and J ends, which lost 8 bases and 4 bases, there was a span of 17 bases. The CDR3 consists of 13 residues. This CDR3 reads CAGNQLRGTEAFF. The DNA for the CDR3 is TGTGCCGGAAACCAGCTTCGGGGCACTGAAGCTTTCTTT.

As DNA, the CDR3 is TGTGCCAGCAGGGATACCGGACAGCGGGGCACTGAAGCTTTCTTT. Protein sequence: CASRDTGQRGTEAFF. The chain links TRBV28 to TRBJ1-1; D might be TRBD1 (6 bases). This CDR3 has 15 residues. From germline, CDR1 is MDHEN and CDR2 SYDVKM. V lost 6 bases to trimming and J lost 4 bases, with 18 bases between them.

CDR3 amino acids: CSVEGTDSGNTIYF. The CDR3 DNA follows: TGCAGCGTTGAAGGGACAGACTCTGGAAACACCATATATTTT. The chain couples TRBV29-1 to TRBJ1-3, with a possible D match to TRBD1 (6 bases). CDR3 size: 14 residues. CDR1 and CDR2 (germline): SQVTM, ANQGSEA. With 1 base removed from V and 0 bases from J, the gap between germline ends came to 7 bases.